This T cell receptor beta chain was captured in a study of regulatory T cells in long-lasting Graves disease. Study-wide findings and caveats: Whereas 966 public clonotypes were shared by new patients, persistent patients shared more, at a few thousand. Lower TCR diversity characterized persistent Graves' patients relative to newly diagnosed patients. TRBV28, TRBJ1-2 and TRBJ2-5 were favored in persistent disease. Few sampled subjects may have lowered accuracy.

Germline lookup yields CDR1 MRHNA and CDR2 SNTAGT. V was trimmed by 2 bases and J by 4 bases, leaving 8 bases between them. CDR3 length: 14 residues. This clonotype has at least ten counts. What it recognizes is unknown. Time point of the sample: persistent/refractory GD, antithyroid drugs over 5 years with positive TRAb. Following extraction of RNA from PBMCs, that RNA was used to make the TCR library. According to the study, TCR beta libraries were built with iRepertoire HTBI primers and CDR3-region Arm-PCR. One entry per CDR3 protein results from TCRdb running MiXCR on the multiplex PCR reads. The sample includes a few hundred thousand distinct CDR3 sequences, around 24% of them seen just once.

V usage is TRBV6-4 and J usage is TRBJ2-2; no firm D call. This specimen consisted of peripheral blood mononuclear cells (PBMCs), obtained when the disease was refractory, from a patient treated with antithyroid drugs. The sequence was obtained from a female donor with Graves disease. The CDR3 sequence: CASSDAPGTGELFF. In DNA, the CDR3 is TGTGCCAGCAGTGACGCCCCTGGCACCGGGGAGCTGTTTTTT.